This entry is about one T cell receptor (beta chain). The V gene lost 1 base and the J gene lost 0 bases, with 9 bases spanning the gap. Germline V gene data show CDR1 as SGHVS and CDR2 as FNYEAQ. This CDR3 contains 15 residues. These data are taken from a study of PD-L1 blockade in urothelial cancer. Study as a whole: Patients commenced atezolizumab in 2014, and it was given at 1,200 mg intravenously every 3 weeks. Median blood clonality was about 0.086, with more than 75,000 unique TCRs. Prior chemotherapy ranged from 0 to 3 regimens per patient.

Stated time point: peripheral blood 6 weeks after treatment start. Assay used: immunoSEQ multiplex PCR; TCRdb lists only in-frame clones, some missing. The sample contains 95,000 to 130,000 clones, more than 85% of which appear only once. V is TRBV7-6 and J is TRBJ1-1, with D uncertain. This specimen was PBMCs, taken around atezolizumab (anti-PD-L1) treatment. This receptor was identified in a man aged 55 to 70 with urothelial cancer. CDR3 protein: CASSLDGQMNTEAFF. The CDR3 nucleotides read TGTGCCAGCAGCTTAGATGGGCAGATGAACACTGAAGCTTTCTTT. The complete variable domain, with remaining parts taken from reference TRBV7-6 and TRBJ1-1, reads GAGVSQSPRYKVTKRGQDVALRCDPISGHVSLYWYRQALGQGPEFLTYFNYEAQQDKSGLPNDRFSAERPEGSISTLTIQRTEQRDSAMYRCASSLDGQMNTEAFFGQGTRLTVV.